One sample yielded the 21 T cell receptor beta chains listed below, sequenced in a study of OX40 agonist ivuxolimab in advanced cancers. Using immunoSEQ multiplex PCR, the repertoire was profiled, and TCRdb retains in-frame clones only, with some absent. The data hold approximately 69,000 clones, with 80% to 90% observed a single time. The source material was CD4+ or CD8+ T cells sorted from blood, sampled in a trial of the OX40 agonist ivuxolimab. The receptors were sampled from an adult with an advanced solid tumor such as melanoma, head and neck, liver or kidney cancer.

On this clone: Other DNA sequences in the sample encode the same CDR3. This chain uses TRBV2 with TRBJ1-5, with unresolved D. Germline values: CDR1 SNHLY, CDR2 FYNNEI. The CDR3 spans 15 residues. The V gene lost 3 bases and the J gene lost 1 base, with 10 bases spanning the gap. The chain's CDR3 is CASSERGGSNQPQHF. The CDR3 DNA reads TGTGCCAGCAGTGAGAGAGGAGGCAGCAATCAGCCCCAGCATTTT.

A remark on this clone: The same CDR3 also results from other DNA sequences found in this sample. The chain carries TRBV6-1 and TRBJ1-2; D gene ambiguous. Germline CDR1 is MNHNS and CDR2 is SASEGT. The CDR3 length is 15 residues. V lost 3 bases, J lost 5 bases, and 16 bases lay in between. CDR3 in amino acids: CASSDPRTAVYGYTF. As DNA, the CDR3 is TGTGCCAGCAGTGACCCCCGAACAGCCGTATATGGCTACACCTTC.

The V gene is TRBV28, the J gene TRBJ1-3; D unclear. From germline, CDR1 is MDHEN and CDR2 SYDVKM. This CDR3 region has 17 residues. Deletions cut 6 bases from V and 3 bases from J, with 21 bases between. The DNA for the CDR3 is TGTGCCAGCAGCCAGTCCGGACTAGGTACCGGTGGAAACACCATATATTTT. It codes for CASSQSGLGTGGNTIYF.

The chain combines TRBV12-5 with TRBJ2-7; D ambiguous. The CDR3 length is 11 residues. V was cut by 6 bases and J by 3 bases, with 6 bases left in between. The germline V gene has CDR1 LGHNT and CDR2 FRNRAP. CDR3 residues: CASGSFYEQYF. The CDR3, as DNA: TGTGCTAGTGGATCCTTCTACGAGCAGTACTTC.

The gene calls are TRBV7-2 and TRBJ2-3; TRBD2 matches at 13 bases. V lost 0 bases to trimming and J lost 0 bases; unmatched junction nucleotides: 6. Germline V gene lookup returns CDR1 SGHTA and CDR2 FQGNSA. This CDR3 has 19 amino acids. The CDR3: CASSLAVGLAGPSTDTQYF. The DNA of the CDR3 is TGTGCCAGCAGCTTAGCCGTGGGACTAGCGGGGCCTAGCACAGATACGCAGTATTTT.

The gene calls are TRBV7-8 and TRBJ1-1; possible D gene TRBD1, 6 bases. Germline loops: CDR1 SGHVS, CDR2 FQNEAQ. Trimming removed 6 bases from V and 4 bases from J, with 21 bases in between. This CDR3 contains 16 residues. The DNA for the CDR3 is TGTGCCAGCAGGTTCACCAACAGGGCCAAGGGCACTGAAGCTTTCTTT. It specifies CASRFTNRAKGTEAFF. Filled out from reference TRBV7-8 and TRBJ1-1, the complete variable domain reads GAGVSQSPRYKVAKRGQDVALRCDPISGHVSLFWYQQALGQGPEFLTYFQNEAQLDKSGLPSDRFFAERPEGSVSTLKIQRTQQEDSAVYLCASRFTNRAKGTEAFFGQGTRLTVV.

The genes are TRBV7-2 and TRBJ2-3; 9 positions match TRBD2. This CDR3 contains 16 residues. Unmatched junction bases numbered 10, after V lost 5 bases and J lost 4 bases. Germline CDR1 and CDR2: SGHTA and FQGNSA. DNA for the CDR3: TGTGCCAGCAGCGGACCGCGGGGGGGCCCCGCAGATACGCAGTATTTT. Amino acids: CASSGPRGGPADTQYF.

This chain joins TRBV5-1 and TRBJ2-6; TRBD1 agrees at 7 bases. The CDR3 is 15 amino acids. V was pared by 7 bases and J by 2 bases, with 6 bases of the junction left unmatched. Germline values: CDR1 SGHRS, CDR2 YFSETQ. Here the CDR3 reads CASHRGGTGANVLTF. In nucleotides, the CDR3 is TGCGCCAGCCACAGGGGTGGGACTGGGGCCAACGTCCTGACTTTC.

The chain joins TRBV7-2 to TRBJ2-7, with 12 nucleotides matching TRBD2. This CDR3 comprises 14 residues. Germline assignment: CDR1 SGHTA and CDR2 FQGNSA. With V trimmed by 4 bases and J by 6 bases, 4 bases remained unmatched. CDR3 in DNA: TGTGCCAGCAGCTATAGGACTAGCGGGGCCGAGCAGTACTTC. Protein: CASSYRTSGAEQYF.

The rearrangement links TRBV6-4 to TRBJ2-6, with D perhaps TRBD1 or TRBD2 (5 bases each). This CDR3 comprises 15 residues. The V and J ends lost 1 base and 1 base respectively, with 5 bases between them. Germline-derived CDR1 and CDR2 are MRHNA and SNTAGT. CDR3 residues: CASSDWGSGANVLTF. For the CDR3, the DNA is TGTGCCAGCAGTGACTGGGGGTCTGGGGCCAACGTCCTGACTTTC.

With respect to this clone: A read error is likely, as this CDR3 ends without the conserved phenylalanine or tryptophan. No DNA is shown, since the ends of the CDR3 on it are uncertain; the CDR3 is the one TCRdb lists. The chain joins TRBV5-8 to TRBJ2-6; the D call in the table, TRBD2, was not verified against the DNA. Termini included, the CDR3 measures 8 amino acids. Germline CDR1 and CDR2: SGHTS and YDEGEE. CDR3 in amino acids: CASSLVSE.

The chain is built from TRBV7-3 and TRBJ2-6; TRBD1 matches 8 bases. This CDR3 has 20 residues. Trimming cost V 5 bases and J 0 bases; bases outside gene matches: 15. Germline assignment: CDR1 SGHTA and CDR2 FQGTGA. The CDR3, as DNA: TGTGCCAGCAGCCCGGGACAGGATGGCCGGCGGCTCTCTGGGGCCAACGTCCTGACTTTC. Protein: CASSPGQDGRRLSGANVLTF.

This clone was detected once. This chain joins TRBV4-3 and TRBJ1-3; D gene unclear. Germline CDR1 is LGHNA and CDR2 is YSLEER. V gave up 1 base and J gave up 0 bases, with 7 bases separating them. This CDR3 spans 15 amino acids. In nucleotides, the CDR3 is TGCGCCAGCAGCCAAGCCGCCAGCTCTGGAAACACCATATATTTT. As protein: CASSQAASSGNTIYF.

The J gene is TRBJ2-5, the V gene TRBV27; 9 positions match TRBD2. Germline CDR1 reads MNHEY; CDR2 reads SMNVEV (reference sequence). V lost 6 bases, J lost 1 base, and 6 bases stayed unmatched. The CDR3 runs to 15 residues. CDR3 nucleotides: TGTGCCAGCAGAGCAGCGGGGGGCTCCCAAGAGACCCAGTACTTC. It encodes CASRAAGGSQETQYF.

A few counts support this clone. The chain employs TRBV6-5 and TRBJ2-7; D gene unclear. CDR3 length: 14 amino acids. Germline loops: CDR1 MNHEY, CDR2 SVGAGI. V dropped 2 bases and J dropped 6 bases, with 14 bases sitting between them. The CDR3 reads CASSYLSPGSEQYF. The CDR3 DNA reads as TGTGCCAGCAGTTACCTCTCCCCAGGCTCCGAGCAGTACTTC.

This chain connects TRBV4-3 to TRBJ2-7, with 12 bases lining up with TRBD2. Per germline, CDR1 LGHNA and CDR2 YSLEER. J was trimmed by 6 bases and V by 0 bases; bases with no gene match: 12. This CDR3 contains 18 residues. CDR3 in amino acids: CASSQDLLAGGGKGEQYF. The CDR3 region has the DNA TGCGCCAGCAGCCAAGATCTACTAGCGGGAGGAGGGAAGGGCGAGCAGTACTTC.

V and J are TRBV28 and TRBJ2-5, with 10 positions matching TRBD2. CDR1 is MDHEN, CDR2 SYDVKM, per germline. The CDR3 has 15 amino acids. V was clipped by 5 bases and J by 5 bases; unmatched bases: 8. As DNA, the CDR3 is TGTGCCAGCAGTCCCTCTAGCGGGAGTGGGGAGACCCAGTACTTC. Amino acids: CASSPSSGSGETQYF.

The rearrangement joins TRBV18 to TRBJ2-7, with 8 bases fitting TRBD1. Germline V gene lookup returns CDR1 KGHSH and CDR2 LQKENI. The junction had 17 bases not matched to a gene; V was cut back by 6 bases and J by 4 bases. This CDR3 has 17 amino acids. The CDR3 is CASSPRQGKIAGYEQYF. CDR3 nucleotide sequence: TGTGCCAGCTCCCCTCGACAGGGGAAGATTGCTGGTTACGAGCAGTACTTC.

The J gene is TRBJ2-7, the V gene TRBV28; D unresolved. Germline V gene data show CDR1 as MDHEN and CDR2 as SYDVKM. V lost 5 bases, J lost 0 bases, and 11 bases lay in between. This CDR3 is 14 amino acids long. CDR3 bases: TGTGCCAGCAGTGTTCGACTTAGCTCCTACGAGCAGTACTTC. Translating gives CASSVRLSSYEQYF.

V gene TRBV19 combines with J gene TRBJ1-5; TRBD1 aligns across 10 bases. CDR3 length: 14 residues. Germline loops: CDR1 LNHDA, CDR2 SQIVND (reference sequence). The trim removed 3 bases at V and 6 bases at J, leaving 2 bases unmatched. The CDR3 nucleotides are TGTGCCAGTAGTATGACAGGGGGCGGTCAGCCCCAGCATTTT. The encoded protein is CASSMTGGGQPQHF. Drawing the rest from reference TRBV19 and TRBJ1-5, the complete variable domain is DGGITQSPKYLFRKEGQNVTLSCEQNLNHDAMYWYRQDPGQGLRLIYYSQIVNDFQKGDIAEGYSVSREKKESFPLTVTSAQKNPTAFYLCASSMTGGGQPQHFGDGTRLSIL.

The V gene is TRBV5-5, the J gene TRBJ1-4; the D gene is possibly TRBD1 (6 bases). V gave up 4 bases and J gave up 6 bases, with 13 bases separating them. CDR1 and CDR2 (germline): SGHKS, YYEKEE (reference sequence). The CDR3 sequence is 14 residues long. The CDR3 coding sequence is TGTGCCAGCAGCGCGGGGCAGGGGTATGAAAAACTGTTTTTT. Its protein product is CASSAGQGYEKLFF.